This entry features one TCR beta chain sequence. Its antigen is undetermined. Naive CD8 populations comprised CD45RO-negative cells positively selected for CCR7, excluding terminally differentiated effector memory CD45RA+ cells. The entry originates in a study of shared clonotypes between healthy human individuals. The study's findings and limits: Rarefaction indicated that sorted-subset sequencing remained incomplete although depth was large.

Sorted subsets were amplified in replicate PCRs using around 220 ng DNA, tens of thousands of T cell genomes. Assay used: immunoSEQ multiplex PCR; TCRdb lists only in-frame clones, some missing. The sample includes about 2.2 million clones, roughly 93% of them seen just once. Germline V CDR1 and CDR2: ENHRY, SYGVKD. CDR3 size: 14 residues. The J segment lost 2 bases and the V segment lost 7 bases, leaving 5 bases of the junction unmatched. Sample: naive CD8+ T cells from PBMCs. The TCR originated in a young man in good health. Some clones in this sample may be carry-over from other donors' samples. The chain employs TRBV10-3 and TRBJ2-7, with TRBD2 matching over 10 bases. DNA for the CDR3: TGTGCCATCAACCCTAGCGGGAGTCCCTACGAGCAGTACTTC. Amino acid sequence: CAINPSGSPYEQYF.